One sample yielded the 27 T cell receptor beta chains listed below, sequenced in a study of cytomegalovirus exposure and HLA in healthy donors. The PCR had 60 Vbeta and 13 Jbeta primers. Assay: immunoSEQ multiplex PCR; the TCRdb copy retains only in-frame clones and omits some. The table includes over 150,000 clones, 75% to 85% detected once. The sequenced sample consisted of PBMCs. The source is a woman younger than 35 in good health and CMV-seronegative.

Only one count was recorded for this clone. The V and J genes are TRBV7-9 and TRBJ1-1, with 7 bases matching TRBD1. The CDR3 contains 15 residues. Trimming cost V 5 bases and J 6 bases; bases outside gene matches: 12. The germline V gene encodes CDR1 SEHNR and CDR2 FQNEAQ (reference sequence). CDR3 sequence: CASSIHEGAFPEAFF. The CDR3 DNA sequence: TGTGCCAGCAGCATACATGAGGGGGCTTTTCCTGAAGCTTTCTTT. Combining the CDR3 with reference TRBV7-9 and TRBJ1-1 gives the whole variable domain DTGVSQNPRHKITKRGQNVTFRCDPISEHNRLYWYRQTLGQGPEFLTYFQNEAQLEKSRLLSDRFSAERPKGSFSTLEIQRTEQGDSAMYLCASSIHEGAFPEAFFGQGTRLTVV.

V is TRBV28 and J is TRBJ1-2, with 7 bases lining up with TRBD1. Germline V gives CDR1 MDHEN, CDR2 SYDVKM. The CDR3 is 13 residues long. Unmatched junction bases numbered 9, after V lost 7 bases and J lost 7 bases. The CDR3 DNA is TGTGCCAGCACCCAAGACAGGGCGACTGGCTACACCTTC. It translates to CASTQDRATGYTF.

Comments on this clone: The identical CDR3 is also encoded by other nucleotide sequences in the sample. This sequence joins TRBV28 and TRBJ1-1; TRBD1 agrees at 10 bases. The CDR3 extends over 15 amino acids. CDR1 is MDHEN and CDR2 is SYDVKM in the germline V gene. J lost 4 bases, V lost 5 bases, and 7 bases had no gene match. CDR3: CASSQSTGGGTEAFF. CDR3 sequence (DNA): TGTGCCAGCAGTCAATCGACAGGGGGCGGCACTGAAGCTTTCTTT.

The genes are TRBV5-8 and TRBJ1-4; TRBD1 agrees at 8 bases. CDR1 is SGHTS, CDR2 YDEGEE, per germline. The junction had 9 bases not matched to a gene; V was cut back by 4 bases and J by 4 bases. The CDR3 covers 16 residues. The CDR3 sequence is CASSLYPGQVNEKLFF. CDR3 nucleotides: TGTGCCAGCAGCCTATATCCGGGACAGGTTAATGAAAAACTGTTTTTT. Complete variable domain (other parts from reference TRBV5-8 and TRBJ1-4): EAGVTQSPTHLIKTRGQQATLRCSPISGHTSVYWYQQALGLGLQFLLWYDEGEERNRGNFPPRFSGRQFPNYSSELNVNALELEDSALYLCASSLYPGQVNEKLFFGSGTQLSVL.

This sequence joins TRBV16 and TRBJ1-1; no reliable D call. The CDR3 is made up of 16 amino acids. The germline V gene encodes CDR1 KGHSY and CDR2 FQNENV. The V gene lost 1 base and the J gene lost 0 bases, with 12 bases spanning the gap. CDR3 coding DNA: TGTGCCAGCAGCCAATTAACATCCAGGTTGAACACTGAAGCTTTCTTT. Protein: CASSQLTSRLNTEAFF.

This clone has a single count. The chain employs TRBV19 and TRBJ1-5, with TRBD1 identical over 8 bases. V shed 10 bases, J shed 7 bases, and the junction held 6 bases outside the gene matches. Germline lookup yields CDR1 LNHDA and CDR2 SQIVND (reference sequence). The CDR3 is 12 amino acids. The CDR3 sequence: CATQGGGQPQHF. For the CDR3, the DNA is TGTGCCACACAGGGGGGAGGACAGCCCCAGCATTTT.

This clone was seen a handful of times. The CDR3 here is CASSLKLNTGELFF. In DNA, the CDR3 is TGTGCCAGCAGTCTAAAACTGAACACCGGGGAGCTGTTTTTT. The chain joins TRBV28 to TRBJ2-2; D ambiguous. Deletions cut 5 bases from V and 1 base from J, with 8 bases between. The CDR3 is 14 residues long. The V gene's germline CDR1 is MDHEN and CDR2 SYDVKM.

The chain recombines TRBV6-1 with TRBJ1-2; D unclear. V lost 5 bases, J lost 2 bases, and 6 bases lay in between. CDR3 length: 12 amino acids. Germline-derived CDR1 and CDR2 are MNHNS and SASEGT. CDR3 sequence: CASSNRNYGYTF. Written as DNA, the CDR3 is TGTGCCAGCAGTAATCGGAACTATGGCTACACCTTC.

The J gene is TRBJ2-7, the V gene TRBV7-2; the match to TRBD2 covers 10 bases. Unmatched junction bases numbered 11, after V lost 6 bases and J lost 6 bases. Germline V gene lookup returns CDR1 SGHTA and CDR2 FQGNSA. This CDR3 is 15 amino acids long. This CDR3 is CASSPSGRALREQYF. The CDR3 nucleotides are TGTGCCAGCAGTCCCAGCGGGAGGGCCCTCCGCGAGCAGTACTTC.

This chain links TRBV25-1 with TRBJ2-7; 11 nucleotides line up with TRBD1. Per the germline V gene, CDR1 is MGHDK and CDR2 is SYGVNS. V gave up 4 bases and J gave up 4 bases; unmatched junction bases: 3. CDR3 length: 14 amino acids. The CDR3 region is CASSAGQGGYEQYF. CDR3 DNA: TGTGCCAGCAGTGCGGGACAGGGGGGTTACGAGCAGTACTTC.

CDR3 DNA sequence: TGTGCCAGCAGCCCTCGGGACTACGAGCAGTACTTC. This codes for CASSPRDYEQYF. The chain recombines TRBV7-9 with TRBJ2-7; perhaps TRBD2 as D (5 bases). This CDR3 spans 12 amino acids. Germline V lookup: CDR1 SEHNR, CDR2 FQNEAQ (reference sequence). Trimming shortened V by 5 bases and J by 3 bases, and 8 bases separated the two germline ends.

The chain couples TRBV2 to TRBJ1-3; D is ambiguous. Germline loops: CDR1 SNHLY, CDR2 FYNNEI. The CDR3 covers 16 residues. The V and J ends lost 4 bases and 0 bases respectively, with 13 bases between them. The CDR3 reads CASSVIQSNSGNTIYF. CDR3 nucleotide sequence: TGTGCCAGCAGTGTCATTCAGTCGAACTCTGGAAACACCATATATTTT.

The rearrangement links TRBV6-5 to TRBJ1-1, with 7 bases identical to TRBD1. Germline V gives CDR1 MNHEY, CDR2 SVGAGI. The CDR3 consists of 15 residues. With V trimmed by 5 bases and J by 2 bases, 8 bases remained unmatched. This chain's CDR3 is CASSLSGQINTEAFF. CDR3 in DNA: TGTGCCAGCAGTCTTTCGGGACAGATAAACACTGAAGCTTTCTTT.

V and J are TRBV6-4 and TRBJ2-2; TRBD1 matches at 9 bases. The CDR3 consists of 16 residues. Germline assignment: CDR1 MRHNA and CDR2 SNTAGT. The J segment lost 4 bases and the V segment lost 3 bases, leaving 6 bases of the junction unmatched. For the CDR3, the DNA is TGTGCCAGCAGTGATTCGGGGACAGGGTTCACCGGGGAGCTGTTTTTT. This gives the protein CASSDSGTGFTGELFF.

The chain joins TRBV28 to TRBJ1-4; 8 bases line up with TRBD1. This CDR3 has 15 amino acids. The ends lost 5 bases at V and 8 bases at J; junction bases unmatched: 10. Germline V CDR1 and CDR2: MDHEN, SYDVKM. The DNA of the CDR3 is TGTGCCAGCAGTCCCTGGACAGGGAGGAGAGAAAAACTGTTTTTT. Residues: CASSPWTGRREKLFF.

The V and J genes are TRBV19 and TRBJ2-5; 7 bases agree with TRBD1. Germline lookup yields CDR1 LNHDA and CDR2 SQIVND (reference sequence). J lost 5 bases, V lost 4 bases, and 10 bases had no gene match. This CDR3 comprises 15 residues. Written as DNA, the CDR3 is TGTGCCAGTAGTAGGGGAGAGGGGGCTGGTGAGACCCAGTACTTC. Its protein product is CASSRGEGAGETQYF.

The V call is TRBV27, the J call TRBJ1-1; D gene uncertain. CDR1 and CDR2 (germline): MNHEY, SMNVEV (reference sequence). The CDR3 has 13 amino acids. Trimming cost V 4 bases and J 5 bases, with 11 bases left between them. The CDR3 DNA sequence: TGTGCCAGCAGTTCCGGACTTGGTACTGAAGCTTTCTTT. This gives the protein CASSSGLGTEAFF.

This chain connects TRBV6-1 to TRBJ1-2, with TRBD1 matching over 7 bases. Germline CDR1 is MNHNS and CDR2 is SASEGT. V lost 8 bases, J lost 5 bases, and 11 bases stayed unmatched. CDR3 length equals 14 residues. The CDR3 protein is CASVNTGTEYGYTF. The CDR3 DNA sequence: TGTGCCAGCGTAAACACCGGGACAGAGTATGGCTACACCTTC.

This chain uses TRBV29-1 with TRBJ1-5, with D possibly TRBD1 on 5 matching bases. V was pared by 4 bases and J by 10 bases, with 14 bases between. Per germline, CDR1 SQVTM and CDR2 ANQGSEA. The CDR3 extends over 12 amino acids. The chain's CDR3 is CSVGGDALPQHF. As DNA, the CDR3 is TGCAGCGTTGGCGGGGACGCCCTCCCCCAGCATTTT.

CDR3 DNA: TGTGCCAGCAGTTACTCGGGACAGCCGAATCAGCCCCAGCATTTT. This gives the protein CASSYSGQPNQPQHF. This sequence joins TRBV6-5 and TRBJ1-5, with 7 nucleotides matching TRBD1. Germline assignment: CDR1 MNHEY and CDR2 SVGAGI. This CDR3 has 15 amino acids. Trimming cost V 0 bases and J 4 bases; bases outside gene matches: 3.

The chain employs TRBV28 and TRBJ2-7, with 11 bases that match TRBD1. CDR1 is MDHEN and CDR2 is SYDVKM in the germline V gene. The J segment lost 4 bases and the V segment lost 3 bases, leaving 5 bases of the junction unmatched. This CDR3 spans 15 amino acids. The CDR3 nucleotides read TGTGCCAGCAGTTTCCCGGACAGGGGGCTATACGAGCAGTACTTC. Translation gives CASSFPDRGLYEQYF.

Remarks on this clone: The same CDR3 also results from other DNA sequences found in this sample. V gene TRBV5-1 combines with J gene TRBJ2-5; 8 positions agree with TRBD2. Unmatched junction bases numbered 2, after V lost 0 bases and J lost 1 base. CDR3 size: 15 residues. Germline V gives CDR1 SGHRS, CDR2 YFSETQ. This CDR3 reads CASSLVSGGQETQYF. The CDR3 DNA is TGCGCCAGCAGCTTGGTCAGCGGGGGCCAAGAGACCCAGTACTTC.

The chain couples TRBV5-1 to TRBJ2-4; 8 bases are shared with TRBD1. Germline V lookup: CDR1 SGHRS, CDR2 YFSETQ. This CDR3 is 16 amino acids long. J was trimmed by 0 bases and V by 3 bases; bases with no gene match: 5. The CDR3 nucleotides read TGCGCCAGCAGCTCACAGGGGGTAGGAGCCAAAAACATTCAGTACTTC. Its protein product is CASSSQGVGAKNIQYF.

CDR3 residues: CASSLRQGDSSYNSPLHF. Here the CDR3 DNA reads TGTGCCAGCAGCTTAAGACAGGGGGATAGCTCCTATAATTCACCCCTCCACTTT. This chain joins TRBV5-5 and TRBJ1-6; TRBD1 agrees at 9 bases. V dropped 2 bases and J dropped 0; count of bases not matched to a gene: 6. The germline CDR1 and CDR2 sequences are SGHKS and YYEKEE (reference sequence). There are 18 residues in the CDR3.

V is TRBV5-4 and J is TRBJ2-3, with 8 bases fitting TRBD1. CDR1 and CDR2 (germline): SGHNT, YYREEE (reference sequence). J was trimmed by 1 base and V by 0 bases; bases with no gene match: 7. This CDR3 has 17 residues. The CDR3 loop reads CASSLAQGAVGTDTQYF. CDR3 nucleotides: TGTGCCAGCAGCTTGGCCCAGGGGGCTGTCGGCACAGATACGCAGTATTTT.

The chain uses TRBV5-8 and TRBJ2-5; TRBD2 is a possible D gene (7 bases). The V gene lost 4 bases and the J gene lost 1 base, with 17 bases spanning the gap. CDR3 size: 16 residues. Per the germline V gene, CDR1 is SGHTS and CDR2 is YDEGEE. In DNA form, the CDR3 reads TGTGCCAGCAGCCTGGGGGGGCTAGCGGCCCAAGAGACCCAGTACTTC. Amino acid sequence: CASSLGGLAAQETQYF.

Of note for this clone: Other DNA sequences in this specimen translate into the identical CDR3. The chain has TRBV9 and TRBJ2-3; TRBD1 might be the D (6 bases). CDR1 and CDR2 from the germline V gene are SGDLS and YYNGEE. This CDR3 has 18 residues. The ends were cut back, 0 bases at V and 1 base at J, with 18 bases in the middle. For the CDR3, the DNA is TGTGCCAGCAGCGTAGATCCGACAGGCCTATTGGGCACAGATACGCAGTATTTT. Its translation: CASSVDPTGLLGTDTQYF.